This record looks at one TCR beta chain sequence and its context. Its antigen is unknown. Naive and memory CD4+ T cell DNA was deep-sequenced without culture. Profiling relied on immunoSEQ multiplex PCR, and the TCRdb table lists in-frame clones only, not all of them. The data contain 50,000 to 65,000 clones, just over 90% of them singletons. Naive and memory CD4+ T cells came from enriched cryopreserved PBMCs. This entry belongs to a study of CD4 T cells in relation to SARS-CoV-2 and coronaviruses. Across the study: A couple of subjects were Hispanic; patients were seven to nine males and a few females. Study-wide findings and caveats: About 64% of donors had memory CD4+ clonotypes crossrecognizing SARS-CoV-2 and common cold coronavirus spike.

The source of this sequence is an adult with COVID-19. The specimen was naive CD4+ T cells from PBMCs. Subset noted: naive CD4+ T cells isolated by negative enrichment.

The CDR3 is CASSPGGLKNTEAFF. As DNA, the CDR3 is TGTGCCAGCAGCCCCGGGGGACTGAAGAACACTGAAGCTTTCTTT. This chain uses TRBV3-1 (or the pseudogene TRBV3-2) with TRBJ1-1, with a possible D match to TRBD1 (5 bases). The V gene lost 4 bases and the J gene lost 1 base, with 13 bases spanning the gap. Germline V gene sequence: CDR1 LGHDT, CDR2 YNNKEL (reference sequence). The CDR3 spans 15 residues.